Detailed here is one T cell receptor beta chain. Reverse transcription used about 0.45 to 1 ug RNA and random hexamers. TCRdb processed the immunoSEQ multiplex PCR reads anew with MiXCR; each CDR3 protein has one entry. The sample holds around 160,000 distinct CDR3 sequences, around 93% seen once. Trimming took 5 bases from V and 0 from J, leaving 8 bases between them. CDR3 size: 13 residues. The germline gives CDR1 SGHKS, CDR2 YYEKEE (reference sequence). The data are from a study of CD8 T cells in Susac syndrome. This rearrangement joins TRBV5-5 to TRBJ1-2; D is uncertain. The sequencing input was CD4+ T cells from PBMCs. The source of this sequence is a human donor in good health. This CDR3 reads CASRPGANYGYTF. The CDR3 DNA follows: TGTGCCAGCAGGCCCGGGGCTAACTATGGCTACACCTTC.